These 20 T cell receptor beta chains came from one sample sequenced in a study of shared clonotypes between healthy human individuals. Repertoires were generated with immunoSEQ multiplex PCR, while TCRdb's copy carries only in-frame clones and drops some. The data contain approximately 350,000 clones, 74% of them singletons. Sequencing input: memory CD4+ T cells sorted from blood. Regarding subset: CD45RA-negative fraction. The origin of the receptors is a man under 40 in good health.

The table lists this clone with a few counts. The rearrangement joins TRBV11-2 to TRBJ2-7; no reliable D call. V was pared by 5 bases and J by 4 bases, with 15 bases between. The CDR3 length is 14 residues. Germline assignment: CDR1 SGHAT and CDR2 FQNNGV. The CDR3 here is CASSPLRARYEQYF. CDR3 bases: TGTGCCAGCAGCCCATTACGGGCTCGGTACGAGCAGTACTTC.

The CDR3 DNA is TGTGCCAGCAGCGCAGTCTCTGGAAACACCATATATTTT. It encodes CASSAVSGNTIYF. The rearrangement uses TRBV2 and TRBJ1-3; D call uncertain. CDR1 and CDR2 from the germline V gene are SNHLY and FYNNEI. The CDR3 extends over 13 amino acids. With 6 bases removed from V and 0 bases from J, the gap between germline ends came to 6 bases.

V gene TRBV4-3 combines with J gene TRBJ2-1; 8 nucleotides match TRBD2. The CDR3 spans 16 residues. The germline V gene encodes CDR1 LGHNA and CDR2 YSLEER. The V segment lost 3 bases and the J segment 5 bases; nucleotides outside the gene matches: 9. In DNA, the CDR3 is TGCGCCAGCAGCCAGTCGTCGACTAGCGTCAACAATGAGCAGTTCTTC. It translates to CASSQSSTSVNNEQFF.

The chain links TRBV29-1 to TRBJ2-3, with D perhaps TRBD2 (5 bases). The germline V gene encodes CDR1 SQVTM and CDR2 ANQGSEA. The CDR3 contains 13 residues. Between the trimmed V and J ends, which lost 7 bases and 2 bases, there was a span of 13 bases. DNA of the CDR3: TGCAGCGGTATCGGGATTAACACAGATACGCAGTATTTT. Amino acid sequence: CSGIGINTDTQYF.

The chain carries TRBV30 and TRBJ2-7; D possibly corresponds to TRBD1 (6 bases). V was pared by 2 bases and J by 4 bases, with 9 bases between. Germline CDR1 GTSNPN, CDR2 SVGIG (reference sequence). This CDR3 spans 12 amino acids. DNA for the CDR3: TGTGCCTGGAGTACAGGACAGTACGAGCAGTACTTC. Its protein product is CAWSTGQYEQYF.

This clone came up a few times. At the DNA level, this CDR3 is encoded by other sequences in the same sample as well. V and J are TRBV18 and TRBJ2-5; no clear D gene. V shed 0 bases and J shed 5 bases, with 4 bases lying between them. The length of the CDR3 is 12 residues. Germline V lookup: CDR1 KGHSH, CDR2 LQKENI. The CDR3 region is CASSPPGETQYF. Here the CDR3 DNA reads TGTGCCAGCTCACCACCGGGGGAGACCCAGTACTTC.

This rearrangement joins TRBV21-1 to TRBJ2-7; no check of the table's D call, TRBD2, against the DNA was made. TRBV21-1 is flagged as a pseudogene. The CDR3 loop spans 14 amino acids. CDR3 sequence reads: CASSRTGKTYEQYF. Here the CDR3 DNA reads TGTGCCAGCAGCAGGACCGGGAAGACCTACGAGCAGTACTTC.

The V and J genes are TRBV12-5 and TRBJ2-7, with TRBD2 matching 7 bases. CDR3 length equals 15 residues. V lost 3 bases to trimming and J lost 3 bases; unmatched junction nucleotides: 8. In germline, CDR1 is LGHNT, CDR2 FRNRAP. The CDR3 coding sequence is TGTGCTAGTGGTTTCGGGGGGATAGGTCGCTACGAGCAGTACTTC. It yields the protein CASGFGGIGRYEQYF.

This chain joins TRBV6-6 and TRBJ2-7; the match to TRBD1 covers 7 bases. Per germline, CDR1 MNHNY and CDR2 SVGAGI (reference sequence). This CDR3 comprises 15 residues. J gave up 0 bases and V 7 bases, and 9 bases lay outside the gene matches. The CDR3 region has the DNA TGTGCCAGCACCAGAACAGGGGCTTCCTCCTACGAGCAGTACTTC. It specifies CASTRTGASSYEQYF.

V and J are TRBV10-3 and TRBJ2-7; D gene uncertain. V dropped 10 bases and J dropped 1 base, with 17 bases sitting between them. CDR1 is ENHRY and CDR2 is SYGVKD in the germline V gene. The CDR3 extends over 14 amino acids. The CDR3 region is CARVVDHGSYEQYF. DNA of the CDR3: TGTGCCAGGGTTGTGGATCACGGGTCCTACGAGCAGTACTTC.

This chain connects TRBV15 to TRBJ2-1; 7 nucleotides match TRBD2. The germline V gene has CDR1 LNHNV and CDR2 YYDKDF (reference sequence). CDR3 size: 14 residues. The trim removed 7 bases at V and 3 bases at J, leaving 6 bases unmatched. CDR3 coding DNA: TGTGCCACCAAAGTGGGCGGGAGCTACAATGAGCAGTTCTTC. Amino acid sequence: CATKVGGSYNEQFF.

The DNA of the CDR3 is TGTGCCAGCAGTGAGGGGGACGTGAGGCATGAGCAGTTCTTC. It translates to CASSEGDVRHEQFF. This chain links TRBV2 with TRBJ2-1, with D perhaps being TRBD1 or TRBD2 (5 bases each). Deletions cut 3 bases from V and 8 bases from J, with 14 bases between. Germline loops: CDR1 SNHLY, CDR2 FYNNEI. There are 14 residues in the CDR3.

This clone was detected ten times or more. J is TRBJ1-1 and V is TRBV5-6; D not resolved. The CDR3 is 14 amino acids. The V gene lost 0 bases and the J gene lost 0 bases, with 6 bases spanning the gap. CDR1 and CDR2 from the germline V gene are SGHDT and YYEEEE. The CDR3 sequence is CASSLGYLNTEAFF. The CDR3 bases are TGTGCCAGCAGCTTGGGGTATTTGAACACTGAAGCTTTCTTT. The full variable domain, rest sourced from reference TRBV5-6 and TRBJ1-1, is DAGVTQSPTHLIKTRGQQVTLRCSPKSGHDTVSWYQQALGQGPQFIFQYYEEEERQRGNFPDRFSGHQFPNYSSELNVNALLLGDSALYLCASSLGYLNTEAFFGQGTRLTVV.

This sequence joins TRBV10-1 and TRBJ2-2; 12 bases align to TRBD2. V shed 3 bases, J shed 6 bases, and the junction held 2 bases outside the gene matches. Germline-derived CDR1 and CDR2 are WNHNN and SYGVQD (reference sequence). The CDR3 loop spans 15 amino acids. CDR3 coding DNA: TGCGCCAGCAGTGAACTAGCGGGAGGTTCCGGGGAGCTGTTTTTT. It is translated as CASSELAGGSGELFF.

This clone was found once. The CDR3 DNA reads as TGTGCCAGCAGTGTGGGCCTCACAGGCTACGAGCAGTACTTC. Translation: CASSVGLTGYEQYF. This rearrangement joins TRBV6-1 to TRBJ2-7, with a weak D call TRBD1 (5 bases). Germline CDR1 and CDR2: MNHNS and SASEGT. The CDR3 is 14 amino acids. V was pared by 4 bases and J by 3 bases, with 13 bases between.

The rearrangement uses TRBV5-4 and TRBJ1-1; D gene ambiguous. This CDR3 has 16 residues. Germline V CDR1 and CDR2: SGHNT, YYREEE (reference sequence). V shed 1 base and J shed 1 base, with 14 bases lying between them. In DNA, the CDR3 is TGTGCCAGCAGCTTGCCCTCGCCAGGTCAGAACACTGAAGCTTTCTTT. Protein: CASSLPSPGQNTEAFF.

Comment on this clone: Other DNA sequences within the sample encode an identical CDR3. The chain employs TRBV7-2 and TRBJ2-7; 12 bases map to TRBD2. The CDR3 extends over 14 amino acids. In germline, CDR1 is SGHTA, CDR2 FQGNSA. Trimming removed 5 bases from V and 3 bases from J; junction bases left unmatched: 2. In DNA form, the CDR3 reads TGTGCCAGCAGCAGACTAGCGGGAGACTACGAGCAGTACTTC. This gives the protein CASSRLAGDYEQYF. The whole variable domain, filled in from reference TRBV7-2 and TRBJ2-7, reads GAGVSQSPSNKVTEKGKDVELRCDPISGHTALYWYRQSLGQGLEFLIYFQGNSAPDKSGLPSDRFSAERTGGSVSTLTIQRTQQEDSAVYLCASSRLAGDYEQYFGPGTRLTVT.

CDR3 region: CASSPSQGLPYEQYF. The CDR3 DNA sequence: TGTGCCAGCAGTCCCTCACAGGGGCTCCCCTACGAGCAGTACTTC. The genes are TRBV28 and TRBJ2-7; TRBD1 aligns across 7 bases. The length of the CDR3 is 15 residues. The junction had 9 bases not matched to a gene; V was cut back by 5 bases and J by 2 bases. Germline V CDR1 and CDR2: MDHEN, SYDVKM.

There are a few counts of this clone. This chain joins TRBV7-2 and TRBJ1-1, with no clear D. The V and J ends lost 2 bases and 4 bases respectively, with 14 bases between them. Germline CDR1 reads SGHTA; CDR2 reads FQGNSA. The CDR3 is made up of 15 amino acids. CDR3 in amino acids: CASSLNLGRSTEAFF. The CDR3 DNA sequence: TGTGCCAGCAGCTTAAATTTGGGTAGGAGCACTGAAGCTTTCTTT.

This clone was counted a single time. The chain carries TRBV7-2 and TRBJ2-1; 8 nucleotides line up with TRBD2. The germline CDR1 and CDR2 sequences are SGHTA and FQGNSA. The trim removed 4 bases at V and 3 bases at J, leaving 2 bases unmatched. This CDR3 comprises 14 residues. For the CDR3, the DNA is TGTGCCAGCAGCTCCGGGGGGGACTACAATGAGCAGTTCTTC. It encodes CASSSGGDYNEQFF. The whole variable domain, filled in from reference TRBV7-2 and TRBJ2-1, reads GAGVSQSPSNKVTEKGKDVELRCDPISGHTALYWYRQSLGQGLEFLIYFQGNSAPDKSGLPSDRFSAERTGGSVSTLTIQRTQQEDSAVYLCASSSGGDYNEQFFGPGTRLTVL.